This T cell receptor (beta chain) was obtained from a study of Graves' ophthalmopathy and Graves' hyperthyroidism. The sample holds many counts of this clonotype. Its matching antigen is unknown. This CDR3 contains 15 residues. The V gene's germline CDR1 is SGHDN and CDR2 FVKESK. V lost 1 base, J lost 3 bases, and 10 bases lay in between. The study recruited hyperthyroidism patients aged 18 to 65 who were newly diagnosed, under 2 months' duration. Uncontrolled infections, other autoimmune diseases, pregnancy or lactation barred patients from enrollment. Scientists amplified the TCR beta CDR3 regions from RNA transcripts. RT-PCR in the first round used HTBI primers; a second-round multiplex PCR followed. One entry per CDR3 protein results from TCRdb running MiXCR on the multiplex PCR reads. The data show about 500,000 distinct CDR3 sequences, about two fifths seen once. General study points: The model flagged ophthalmopathy progression at approximately 70% sensitivity and nearly 75% specificity. In blood appeared most of the expanded thyroid clonotypes whose frequency exceeded 0.001.

Material for sequencing was peripheral blood or thyroid tissue (not recorded which). The rearrangement uses TRBV14 and TRBJ1-5, with a weak D call TRBD1 (5 bases). This TCR derives from an adult man with Graves' hyperthyroidism. CDR3 region: CASSQGPGINQPQHF. For the CDR3, the DNA is TGTGCCAGCAGCCAAGGACCAGGGATCAATCAGCCCCAGCATTTT.